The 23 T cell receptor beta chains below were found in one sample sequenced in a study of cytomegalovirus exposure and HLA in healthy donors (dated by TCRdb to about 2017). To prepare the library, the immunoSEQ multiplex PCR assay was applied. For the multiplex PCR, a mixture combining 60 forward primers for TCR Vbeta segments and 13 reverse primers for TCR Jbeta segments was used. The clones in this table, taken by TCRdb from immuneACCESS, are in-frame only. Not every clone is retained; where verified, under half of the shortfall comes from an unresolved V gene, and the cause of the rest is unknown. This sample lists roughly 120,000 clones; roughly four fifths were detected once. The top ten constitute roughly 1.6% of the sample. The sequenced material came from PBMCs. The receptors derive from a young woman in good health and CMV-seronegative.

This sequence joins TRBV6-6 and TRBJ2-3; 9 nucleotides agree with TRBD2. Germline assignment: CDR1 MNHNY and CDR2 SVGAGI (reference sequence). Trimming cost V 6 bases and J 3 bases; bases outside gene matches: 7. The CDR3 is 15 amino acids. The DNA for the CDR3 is TGTGCCAGCAGCCTCGGCGGGGGGGGTACAGATACGCAGTATTTT. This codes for CASSLGGGGTDTQYF.

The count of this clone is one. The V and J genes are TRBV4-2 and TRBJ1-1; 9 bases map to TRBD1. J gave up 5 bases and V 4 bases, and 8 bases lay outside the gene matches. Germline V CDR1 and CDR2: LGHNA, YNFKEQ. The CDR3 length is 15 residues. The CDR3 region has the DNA TGTGCCAGCAGCCGAACAGGGGGCGCAGGGACTGAAGCTTTCTTT. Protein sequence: CASSRTGGAGTEAFF.

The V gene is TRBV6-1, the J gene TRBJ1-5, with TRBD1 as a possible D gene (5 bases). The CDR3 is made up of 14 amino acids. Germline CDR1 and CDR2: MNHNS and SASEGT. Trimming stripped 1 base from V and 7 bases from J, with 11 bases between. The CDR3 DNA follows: TGTGCCAGCAGTGAAGGGATCCAGGGCCAGCCCCAGCATTTT. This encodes CASSEGIQGQPQHF.

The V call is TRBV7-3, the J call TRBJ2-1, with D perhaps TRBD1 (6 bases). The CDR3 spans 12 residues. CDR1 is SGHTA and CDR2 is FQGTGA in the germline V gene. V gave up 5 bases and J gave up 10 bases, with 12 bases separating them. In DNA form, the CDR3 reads TGTGCCAGCAGCCCCCAAAGGGGGGAGCAGTTCTTC. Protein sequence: CASSPQRGEQFF. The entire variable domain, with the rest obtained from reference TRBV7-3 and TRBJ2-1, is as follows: GAGVSQTPSNKVTEKGKYVELRCDPISGHTALYWYRQSLGQGPEFLIYFQGTGAADDSGLPNDRFFAVRPEGSVSTLKIQRTERGDSAVYLCASSPQRGEQFFGPGTRLTVL.

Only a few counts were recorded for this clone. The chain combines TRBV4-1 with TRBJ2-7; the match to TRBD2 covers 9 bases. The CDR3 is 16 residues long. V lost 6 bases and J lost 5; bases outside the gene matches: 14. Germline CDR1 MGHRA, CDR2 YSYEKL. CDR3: CASSLIAGVKGNEQYF. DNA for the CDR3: TGCGCCAGCAGTCTTATAGCGGGGGTTAAGGGGAACGAGCAGTACTTC.

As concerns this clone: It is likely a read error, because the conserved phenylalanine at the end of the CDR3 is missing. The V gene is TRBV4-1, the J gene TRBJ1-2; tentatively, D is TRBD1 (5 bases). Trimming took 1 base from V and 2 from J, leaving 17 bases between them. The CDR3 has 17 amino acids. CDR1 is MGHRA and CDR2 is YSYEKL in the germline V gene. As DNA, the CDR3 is TGCGCCAGCAGCCAAGGGTCTCAGGGAACCCGCAACTATGGCTACACCGTC. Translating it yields CASSQGSQGTRNYGYTV.

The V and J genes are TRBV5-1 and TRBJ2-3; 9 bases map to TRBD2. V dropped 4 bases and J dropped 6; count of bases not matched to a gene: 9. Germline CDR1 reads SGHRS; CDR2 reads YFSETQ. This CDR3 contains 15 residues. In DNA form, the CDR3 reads TGCGCCAGCAGCCCCGGGCGGGGGGGACAGGATACGCAGTATTTT. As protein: CASSPGRGGQDTQYF.

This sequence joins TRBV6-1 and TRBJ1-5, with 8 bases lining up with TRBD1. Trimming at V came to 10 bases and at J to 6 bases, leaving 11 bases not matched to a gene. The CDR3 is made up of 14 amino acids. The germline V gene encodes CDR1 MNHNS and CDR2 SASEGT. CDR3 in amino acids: CATRPAGGPQPQHF. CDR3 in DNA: TGTGCCACCCGCCCAGCAGGGGGCCCTCAGCCCCAGCATTTT.

Here the CDR3 DNA reads TGTGCCAGCAGACATGCGGGGTGGACGGGCACTGAAGCTTTCTTT. Protein sequence: CASRHAGWTGTEAFF. The chain has TRBV7-8 and TRBJ1-1; D call uncertain. CDR3 size: 15 residues. Trimming stripped 6 bases from V and 4 bases from J, with 18 bases between. Germline V gene sequence: CDR1 SGHVS, CDR2 FQNEAQ.

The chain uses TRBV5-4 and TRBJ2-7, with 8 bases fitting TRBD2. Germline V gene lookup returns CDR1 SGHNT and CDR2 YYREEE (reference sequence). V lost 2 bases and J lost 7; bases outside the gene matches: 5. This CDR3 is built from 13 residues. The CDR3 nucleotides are TGTGCCAGCAGCTTAGGGGGACTAGATGAGCAGTACTTC. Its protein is CASSLGGLDEQYF.

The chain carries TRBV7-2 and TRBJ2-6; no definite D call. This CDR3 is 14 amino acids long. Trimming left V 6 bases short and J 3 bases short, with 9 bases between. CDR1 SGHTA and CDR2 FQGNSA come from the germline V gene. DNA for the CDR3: TGTGCCAGCAGGATCGGGTTTGGGGCCAACGTCCTGACTTTC. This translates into CASRIGFGANVLTF. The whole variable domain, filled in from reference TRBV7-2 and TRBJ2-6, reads GAGVSQSPSNKVTEKGKDVELRCDPISGHTALYWYRQSLGQGLEFLIYFQGNSAPDKSGLPSDRFSAERTGGSVSTLTIQRTQQEDSAVYLCASRIGFGANVLTFGAGSRLTVL.

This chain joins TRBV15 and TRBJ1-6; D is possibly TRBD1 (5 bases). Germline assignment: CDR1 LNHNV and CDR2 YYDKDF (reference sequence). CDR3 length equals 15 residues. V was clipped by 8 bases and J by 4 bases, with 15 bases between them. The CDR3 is CATSAEAGYNSPLHF. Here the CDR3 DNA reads TGTGCCACCTCAGCAGAGGCAGGGTATAATTCACCCCTCCACTTT.

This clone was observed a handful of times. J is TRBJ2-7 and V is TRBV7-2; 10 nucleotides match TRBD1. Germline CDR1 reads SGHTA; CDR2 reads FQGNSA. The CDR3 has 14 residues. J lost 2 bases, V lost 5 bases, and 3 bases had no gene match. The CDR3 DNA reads TGTGCCAGCAGCCGCGACAGGGGGCCCTACGAGCAGTACTTC. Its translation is CASSRDRGPYEQYF.

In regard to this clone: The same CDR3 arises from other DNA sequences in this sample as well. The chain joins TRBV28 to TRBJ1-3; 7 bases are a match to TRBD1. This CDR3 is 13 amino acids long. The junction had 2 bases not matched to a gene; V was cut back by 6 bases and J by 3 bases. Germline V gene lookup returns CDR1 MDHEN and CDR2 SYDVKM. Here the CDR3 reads CASRQGGGNTIYF. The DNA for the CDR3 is TGTGCCAGCAGGCAGGGGGGTGGAAACACCATATATTTT. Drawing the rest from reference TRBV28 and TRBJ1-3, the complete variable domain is DVKVTQSSRYLVKRTGEKVFLECVQDMDHENMFWYRQDPGLGLRLIYFSYDVKMKEKGDIPEGYSVSREKKERFSLILESASTNQTSMYLCASRQGGGNTIYFGEGSWLTVV.

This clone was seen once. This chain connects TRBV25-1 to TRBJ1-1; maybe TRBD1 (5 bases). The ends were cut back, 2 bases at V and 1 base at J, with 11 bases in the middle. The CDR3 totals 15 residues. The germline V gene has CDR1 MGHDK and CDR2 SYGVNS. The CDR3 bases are TGTGCCAGCAGTGAAACAGGAATACAGAACACTGAAGCTTTCTTT. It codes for CASSETGIQNTEAFF.

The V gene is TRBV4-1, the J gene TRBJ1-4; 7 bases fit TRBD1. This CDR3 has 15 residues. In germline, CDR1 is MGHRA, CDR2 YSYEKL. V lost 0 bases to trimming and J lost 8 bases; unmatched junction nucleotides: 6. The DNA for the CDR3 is TGCGCCAGCAGCCAAGATCCCGGGACAGCCGAAAAACTGTTTTTT. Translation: CASSQDPGTAEKLFF.

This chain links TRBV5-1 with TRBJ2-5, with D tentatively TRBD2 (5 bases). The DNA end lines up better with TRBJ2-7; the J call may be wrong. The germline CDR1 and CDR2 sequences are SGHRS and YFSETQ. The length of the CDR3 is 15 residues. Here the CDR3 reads CASRGEVWTRYEQYF. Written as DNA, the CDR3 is TGCGCCAGCAGAGGTGAGGTGTGGACTCGCTACGAGCAGTACTTC.

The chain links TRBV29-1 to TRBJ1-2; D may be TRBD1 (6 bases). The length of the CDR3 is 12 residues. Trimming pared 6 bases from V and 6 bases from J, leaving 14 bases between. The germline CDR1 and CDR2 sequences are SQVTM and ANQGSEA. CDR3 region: CSVTGSYDGYTF. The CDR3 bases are TGCAGCGTCACAGGGTCTTACGATGGCTACACCTTC. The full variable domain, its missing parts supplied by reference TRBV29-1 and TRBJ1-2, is SAVISQKPSRDICQRGTSLTIQCQVDSQVTMMFWYRQQPGQSLTLIATANQGSEATYESGFVIDKFPISRPNLTFSTLTVSNMSPEDSSIYLCSVTGSYDGYTFGSGTRLTVV.

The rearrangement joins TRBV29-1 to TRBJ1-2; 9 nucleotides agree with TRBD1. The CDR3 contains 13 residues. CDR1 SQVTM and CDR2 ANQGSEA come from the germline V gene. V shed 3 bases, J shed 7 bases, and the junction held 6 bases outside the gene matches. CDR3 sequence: CSVEDRGYSGYTF. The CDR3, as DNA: TGCAGCGTTGAGGACAGGGGTTATTCTGGCTACACCTTC.

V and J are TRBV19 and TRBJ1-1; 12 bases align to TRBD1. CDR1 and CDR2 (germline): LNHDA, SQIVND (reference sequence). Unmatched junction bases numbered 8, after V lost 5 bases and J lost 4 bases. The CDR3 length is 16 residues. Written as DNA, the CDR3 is TGTGCCAGTAGTCTGGGACAGGGGGCCGGAGTCACTGAAGCTTTCTTT. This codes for CASSLGQGAGVTEAFF.

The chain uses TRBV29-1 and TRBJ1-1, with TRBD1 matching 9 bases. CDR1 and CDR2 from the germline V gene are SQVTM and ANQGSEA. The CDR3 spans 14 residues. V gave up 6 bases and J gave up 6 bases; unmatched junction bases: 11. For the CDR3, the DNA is TGCAGCGTCGGATTGGGACAGGGAGGGCCTGAAGCTTTCTTT. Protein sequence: CSVGLGQGGPEAFF.

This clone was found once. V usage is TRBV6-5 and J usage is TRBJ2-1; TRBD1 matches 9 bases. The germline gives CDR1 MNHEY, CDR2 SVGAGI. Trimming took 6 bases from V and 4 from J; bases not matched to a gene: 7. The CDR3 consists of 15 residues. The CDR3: CASRTGTGIYNEQFF. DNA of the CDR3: TGTGCCAGCAGGACCGGGACAGGGATATACAATGAGCAGTTCTTC.

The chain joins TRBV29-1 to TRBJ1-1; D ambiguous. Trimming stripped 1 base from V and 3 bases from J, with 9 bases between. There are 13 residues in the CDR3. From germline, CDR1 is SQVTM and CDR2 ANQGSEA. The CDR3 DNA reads TGCAGCGTTGAAGGGGCTATCGACACTGAAGCTTTCTTT. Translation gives CSVEGAIDTEAFF.